A selection of T cell receptor beta chains follows, all from one sample in a study of graft-versus-host responses after intestinal transplantation. Here immunoSEQ multiplex PCR was the method, and the copy in TCRdb shows in-frame clones only, minus some. The profile shows 62,000 or so clones, 90% of them singletons. Their cognate antigens are unknown. The sample in question was unstimulated CD8+ T cells sorted from spleen or lymph node cells, obtained before transplant. The receptors stem from a human donor who was the organ donor for an intestinal transplant. The conserved cysteine and the conserved F or W are not part of the CDR3 here.

j_gene | v_gene | CDR3aa
TRBJ2-7 | TRBV9 | ASSPYGTDAYEQY
TRBJ2-7 | TRBV13 | ASSPRASGRTKY
TRBJ2-7 | TRBV27 | ASSNRPGQGLYEQY
TRBJ1-1 | TRBV9 | ASSVTGTIGYEAF
TRBJ1-3 | TRBV28 | ASGTGGSGNTIY
TRBJ2-2 | TRBV7-2 | ASSLDPGLLAGGVGELF
TRBJ2-7 | TRBV10-1 | ASSEPPGLESYEQY
TRBJ2-2 | TRBV18 | ASSPPGAGANTGELF
TRBJ2-2 | TRBV15 | ATSRDLGGQGAGELF
TRBJ2-1 | TRBV27 | ASSIGAAPYNEQF
TRBJ1-2 | TRBV25-1 | ASSEYNSGGGYT
TRBJ2-2 | TRBV23-1 | ASKIFWYRFGDVTGELF
TRBJ1-2 | TRBV5-8 | ASSLGQVYGYT
TRBJ1-5 | TRBV5-6 | ASSLAGGDGRPQH
TRBJ2-1 | TRBV7-9 | ASSLRASGAVPYNEQF
TRBJ2-5 | TRBV5-5 | ASSSGTSDVETQY